This T cell receptor beta chain emerged from a study of neurological immune-mediated disorders. J lost 2 bases, V lost 0 bases, and 8 bases had no gene match. The CDR3 spans 18 residues. Germline V gene data show CDR1 as LGHDT and CDR2 as YNNKEL (reference sequence). This clonotype showed up many times. TCRdb reprocessed the 5' RACE reads via MiXCR and lists one record per CDR3 protein. This sample yields under 80,000 distinct CDR3 sequences, of which 4% to 6% are seen a single time; 2.8% belongs to the top ten. This sequence originates from a woman younger than 45 with multiple sclerosis. This chain uses TRBV3-1 with TRBJ2-3; 10 bases align to TRBD2. Input material: PBMCs. The DNA of the CDR3 is TGTGCCAGCAGCCAAGAGTACCTAGCGGGGGCCTTCACAGATACGCAGTATTTT. It yields the protein CASSQEYLAGAFTDTQYF.